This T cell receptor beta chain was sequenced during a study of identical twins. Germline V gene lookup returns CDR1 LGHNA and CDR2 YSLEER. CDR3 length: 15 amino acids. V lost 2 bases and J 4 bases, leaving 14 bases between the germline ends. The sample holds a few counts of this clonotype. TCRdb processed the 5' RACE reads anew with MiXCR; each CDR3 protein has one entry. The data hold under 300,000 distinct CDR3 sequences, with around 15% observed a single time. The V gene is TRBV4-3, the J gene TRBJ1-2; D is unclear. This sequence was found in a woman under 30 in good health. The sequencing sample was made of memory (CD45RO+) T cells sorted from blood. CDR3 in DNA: TGCGCCAGCAGCCAAAAGGCCGGTGAGCCCTATGGCTACACCTTC. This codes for CASSQKAGEPYGYTF.